This TCR beta chain was identified during a study of blood T cell repertoires in COVID-19. The wider study: Spain, Italy and the United States supplied samples that represented acute and convalescent COVID-19. T cells, B-cell-depleted T cells, or PBMCs provided the cDNA or gDNA that served as material.

In the original analysis: Amplification of reference gene primers was used by the study to estimate nucleated cell counts. Libraries were prepared by immunoSEQ multiplex PCR; TCRdb keeps only in-frame clonotypes and omits some of them. The DNA gave D and trimming, while V, J and clone size come from that table. This repertoire shows around 130,000 clones, approximately 77% found once; its top ten account for around 18%. The CDR3 totals 16 residues. Germline V lookup: CDR1 MNHNS, CDR2 SASEGT. Trimming took 3 bases from V and 0 from J, leaving 12 bases between them. V usage is TRBV6-1 and J usage is TRBJ1-3; D unclear. This clonotype was sampled from a man aged 80 or over with acute or convalescent COVID-19. The sample was peripheral blood. CDR3 in amino acids: CASSEAVSLSGNTIYF. The CDR3 nucleotides are TGTGCCAGCAGTGAGGCAGTTTCTCTCTCTGGAAACACCATATATTTT.